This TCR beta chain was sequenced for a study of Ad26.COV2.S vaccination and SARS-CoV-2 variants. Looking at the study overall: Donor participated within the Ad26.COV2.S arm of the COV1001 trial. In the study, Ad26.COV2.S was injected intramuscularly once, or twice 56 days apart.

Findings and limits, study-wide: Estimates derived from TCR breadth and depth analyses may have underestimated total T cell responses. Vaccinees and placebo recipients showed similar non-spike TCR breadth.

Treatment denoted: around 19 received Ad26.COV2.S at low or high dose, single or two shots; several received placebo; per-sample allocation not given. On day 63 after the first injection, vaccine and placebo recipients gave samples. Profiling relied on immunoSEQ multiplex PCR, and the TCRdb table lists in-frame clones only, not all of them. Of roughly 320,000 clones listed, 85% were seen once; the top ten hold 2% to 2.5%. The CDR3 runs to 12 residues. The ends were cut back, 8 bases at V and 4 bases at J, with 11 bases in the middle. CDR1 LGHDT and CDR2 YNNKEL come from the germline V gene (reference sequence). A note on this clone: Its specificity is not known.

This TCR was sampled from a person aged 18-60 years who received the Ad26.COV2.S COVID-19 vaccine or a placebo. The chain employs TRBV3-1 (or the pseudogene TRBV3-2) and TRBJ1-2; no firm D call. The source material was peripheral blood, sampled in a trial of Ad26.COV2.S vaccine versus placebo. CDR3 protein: CASYTALYGYTF. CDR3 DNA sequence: TGTGCCAGCTATACAGCTCTCTATGGCTACACCTTC.